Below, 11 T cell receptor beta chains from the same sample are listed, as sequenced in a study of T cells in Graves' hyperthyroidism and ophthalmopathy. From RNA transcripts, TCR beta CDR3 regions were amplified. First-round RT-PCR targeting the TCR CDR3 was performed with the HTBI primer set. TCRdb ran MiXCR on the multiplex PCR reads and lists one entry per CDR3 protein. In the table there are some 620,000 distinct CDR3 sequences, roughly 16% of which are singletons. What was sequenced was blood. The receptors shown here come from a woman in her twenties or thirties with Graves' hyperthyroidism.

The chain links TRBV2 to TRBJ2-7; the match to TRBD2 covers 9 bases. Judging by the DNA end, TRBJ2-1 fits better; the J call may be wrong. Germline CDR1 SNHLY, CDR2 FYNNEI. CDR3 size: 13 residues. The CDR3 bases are TGTGCCAGCGGGGGGGCGGGAGGGAACGAGCAGTTCTTC. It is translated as CASGGAGGNEQFF.

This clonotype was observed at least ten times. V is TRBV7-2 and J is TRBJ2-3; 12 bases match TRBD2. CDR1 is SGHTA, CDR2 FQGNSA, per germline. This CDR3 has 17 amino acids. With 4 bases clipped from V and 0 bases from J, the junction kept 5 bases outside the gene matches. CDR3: CASSSSSGRASTDTQYF. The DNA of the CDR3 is TGTGCCAGCAGCTCATCTAGCGGGAGGGCTAGCACAGATACGCAGTATTTT.

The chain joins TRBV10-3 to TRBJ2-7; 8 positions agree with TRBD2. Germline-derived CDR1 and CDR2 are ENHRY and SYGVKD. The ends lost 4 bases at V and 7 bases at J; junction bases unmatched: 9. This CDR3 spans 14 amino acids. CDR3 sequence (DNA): TGTGCCATCAGTGGAATAGCGGGATTCGGGGAGCAGTACTTC. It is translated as CAISGIAGFGEQYF.

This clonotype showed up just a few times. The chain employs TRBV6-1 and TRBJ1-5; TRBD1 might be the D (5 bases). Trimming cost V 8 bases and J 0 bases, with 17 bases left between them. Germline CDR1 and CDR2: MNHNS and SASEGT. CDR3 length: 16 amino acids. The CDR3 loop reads CASGGRATNSNQPQHF. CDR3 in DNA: TGTGCCAGCGGGGGTAGGGCCACCAATAGCAATCAGCCCCAGCATTTT.

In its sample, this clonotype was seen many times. In DNA, the CDR3 is TGTGCCAGCAGCCCCAATGCCGGGACTAGCAATGAGCAGTTCTTC. Translated, it gives CASSPNAGTSNEQFF. The rearrangement links TRBV7-9 to TRBJ2-1, with TRBD2 identical over 8 bases. This CDR3 has 15 amino acids. Trimming at V came to 5 bases and at J to 6 bases, leaving 9 bases not matched to a gene. Germline V lookup: CDR1 SEHNR, CDR2 FQNEAQ (reference sequence).

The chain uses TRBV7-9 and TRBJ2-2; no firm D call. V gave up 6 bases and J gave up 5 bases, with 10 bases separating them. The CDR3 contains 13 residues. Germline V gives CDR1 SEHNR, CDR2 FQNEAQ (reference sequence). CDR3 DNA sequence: TGTGCCAGCAGGCGCCGGTGGACCGGGGAGCTGTTTTTT. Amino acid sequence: CASRRRWTGELFF.

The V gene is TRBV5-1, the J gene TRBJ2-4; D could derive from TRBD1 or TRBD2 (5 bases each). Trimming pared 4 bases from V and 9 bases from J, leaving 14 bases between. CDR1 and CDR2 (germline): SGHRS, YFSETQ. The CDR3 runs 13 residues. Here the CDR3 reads CASSPYSRGIQYF. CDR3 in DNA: TGCGCCAGCAGCCCATATTCGAGGGGCATTCAGTACTTC. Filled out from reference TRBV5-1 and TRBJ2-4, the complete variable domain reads KAGVTQTPRYLIKTRGQQVTLSCSPISGHRSVSWYQQTPGQGLQFLFEYFSETQRNKGNFPGRFSGRQFSNSRSEMNVSTLELGDSALYLCASSPYSRGIQYFGAGTRLSVL.

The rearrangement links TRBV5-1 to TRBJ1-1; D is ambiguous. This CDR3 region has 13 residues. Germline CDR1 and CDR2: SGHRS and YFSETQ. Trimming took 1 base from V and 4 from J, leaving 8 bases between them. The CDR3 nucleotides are TGCGCCAGCAGCTTGAATCCGCTCACTGAAGCTTTCTTT. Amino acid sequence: CASSLNPLTEAFF. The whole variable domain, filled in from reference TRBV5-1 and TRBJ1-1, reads KAGVTQTPRYLIKTRGQQVTLSCSPISGHRSVSWYQQTPGQGLQFLFEYFSETQRNKGNFPGRFSGRQFSNSRSEMNVSTLELGDSALYLCASSLNPLTEAFFGQGTRLTVV.

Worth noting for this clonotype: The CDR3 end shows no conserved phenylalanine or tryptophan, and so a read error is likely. The CDR3 nucleotides are TGTGCCAGCAGTTTAGCGGTGACTAGCGGGGAAGAGACCCAGTACCTC. Protein product: CASSLAVTSGEETQYL. The chain links TRBV12-3 or TRBV12-4 to TRBJ2-5; 11 bases line up with TRBD2. The CDR3 totals 16 residues. V trimming: 0 bases; J trimming: 3 bases; junction bases outside the gene matches: 3.

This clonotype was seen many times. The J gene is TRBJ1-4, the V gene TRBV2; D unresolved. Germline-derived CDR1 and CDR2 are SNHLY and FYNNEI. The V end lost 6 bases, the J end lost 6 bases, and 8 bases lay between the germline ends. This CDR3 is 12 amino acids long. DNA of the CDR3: TGTGCCAGCAGGGTTCGTGATGAAAAACTGTTTTTT. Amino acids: CASRVRDEKLFF.

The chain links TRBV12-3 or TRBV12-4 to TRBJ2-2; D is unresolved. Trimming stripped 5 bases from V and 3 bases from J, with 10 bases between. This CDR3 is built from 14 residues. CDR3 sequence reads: CASSRRADTGELFF. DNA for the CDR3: TGTGCCAGCAGTCGTCGGGCGGACACCGGGGAGCTGTTTTTT.